A single T cell receptor (beta chain) is shown here with its context. The data belong to a study of T cells in Graves' hyperthyroidism and ophthalmopathy. The CDR3 length is 16 residues. V shed 0 bases, J shed 5 bases, and the junction held 8 bases outside the gene matches. CDR1 is SGHRS, CDR2 YFSETQ, per germline. Authors of the study amplified TCR beta CDR3 regions from RNA transcripts. First-round RT-PCR with HTBI primers amplified the TCR CDR3 region. Via MiXCR, TCRdb re-called the multiplex PCR reads, giving one row per CDR3 protein. The table has over 450,000 distinct CDR3 sequences, 17% seen once.

The sample was blood. The sequence came from a woman between 18 and 29 years old with Graves' ophthalmopathy. The V and J genes are TRBV5-1 and TRBJ2-1, with 7 bases lining up with TRBD2. CDR3: CASSLETSFPDNEQFF. CDR3 nucleotides: TGCGCCAGCAGCTTGGAGACTAGCTTCCCGGACAATGAGCAGTTCTTC.